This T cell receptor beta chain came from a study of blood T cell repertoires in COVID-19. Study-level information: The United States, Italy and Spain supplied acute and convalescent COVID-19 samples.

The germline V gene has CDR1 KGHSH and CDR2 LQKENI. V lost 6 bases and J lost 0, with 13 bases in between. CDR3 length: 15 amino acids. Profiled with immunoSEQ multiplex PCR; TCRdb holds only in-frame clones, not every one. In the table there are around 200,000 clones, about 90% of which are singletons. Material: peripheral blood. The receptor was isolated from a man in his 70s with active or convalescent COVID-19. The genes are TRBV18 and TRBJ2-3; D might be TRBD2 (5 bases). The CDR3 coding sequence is TGTGCCAGCTCGACTACACCGTTCAGCACAGATACGCAGTATTTT. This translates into CASSTTPFSTDTQYF.